Shown below are 3 T cell receptor beta chains from a single sample sequenced in a study of cytomegalovirus exposure and HLA in healthy donors. The PCR ran on 60 Vbeta and 13 Jbeta primers. Method: immunoSEQ multiplex PCR; TCRdb's copy keeps in-frame clones and lacks some. The sample shows around 190,000 clones, roughly 90% of them seen only once. The sequencing input was PBMCs. Every receptor here comes from a boy between 2 and 10 years old in good health and CMV-seronegative.

This chain joins TRBV27 and TRBJ2-3, with D perhaps TRBD2 (6 bases). Per the germline V gene, CDR1 is MNHEY and CDR2 is SMNVEV (reference sequence). Trimming took off 6 bases at V and 8 bases at J, with 24 bases between the two ends. The length of the CDR3 is 16 residues. The CDR3 here is CASRERSGLYPGTQYF. The CDR3, as DNA: TGTGCCAGCAGGGAACGGTCGGGACTCTACCCGGGTACGCAGTATTTT.

The rearrangement joins TRBV27 to TRBJ2-2; 7 positions agree with TRBD1. This CDR3 has 16 amino acids. The germline V gene has CDR1 MNHEY and CDR2 SMNVEV (reference sequence). V lost 4 bases and J lost 5; bases outside the gene matches: 10. The CDR3 DNA is TGTGCCAGCAGTTCCATCGACAGGGTAGGAACCGGGGAGCTGTTTTTT. Its translation is CASSSIDRVGTGELFF.

The chain combines TRBV14 with TRBJ1-4; D remains ambiguous. V was clipped by 1 base and J by 6 bases, with 9 bases between them. The CDR3 runs to 14 residues. The germline CDR1 and CDR2 sequences are SGHDN and FVKESK. In DNA form, the CDR3 reads TGTGCCAGCAGCCAAGCCGGGGTGTATGAAAAACTGTTTTTT. Its translation is CASSQAGVYEKLFF.